The 5 T cell receptor beta chains given below trace back to one sample, sequenced in a study of cytomegalovirus exposure and HLA in healthy donors. Primers included in the PCR were 60 Vbeta and 13 Jbeta primers. This table comes from immunoSEQ multiplex PCR, and its TCRdb copy is limited to in-frame clones, with some not included. The table shows about 82,000 clones, with roughly a tenth occurring only once. Source material: PBMCs. The receptors stem from a man in his fifties or sixties in good health and CMV-seropositive.

This clone was picked up many times. Germline and junction disagree at one end, which may indicate a read error. This chain joins TRBV4-1 and TRBJ2-4; 7 bases line up with TRBD1. Germline lookup yields CDR1 MGHRA and CDR2 YSYEKL. The CDR3 length is 13 residues. CDR3 residues: CASSHTRDSFPIF. The CDR3 DNA follows: TGCGCCAGCAGTCATACCCGGGACAGTTTCCCAATCTTC.

This chain joins TRBV27 and TRBJ1-2; 8 nucleotides line up with TRBD1. J gave up 3 bases and V 5 bases, and 8 bases lay outside the gene matches. The length of the CDR3 is 15 residues. From germline, CDR1 is MNHEY and CDR2 SMNVEV (reference sequence). This CDR3 is CASSQSTGVDYGYTF. The CDR3 DNA reads as TGTGCCAGCAGTCAGTCGACAGGGGTGGACTATGGCTACACCTTC.

Turning to this clone: Distinct nucleotide sequences in the sample also encode this CDR3. The chain has TRBV5-1 and TRBJ2-5, with 8 bases that match TRBD2. This CDR3 is 14 amino acids long. Per the germline V gene, CDR1 is SGHRS and CDR2 is YFSETQ. Trimming cost V 0 bases and J 5 bases; bases outside gene matches: 3. The CDR3: CASSLDAGGETQYF. The CDR3 DNA follows: TGCGCCAGCAGCTTGGACGCGGGAGGTGAGACCCAGTACTTC.

The chain employs TRBV10-3 and TRBJ2-7, with D maybe TRBD1 (5 bases). The ends were cut back, 4 bases at V and 5 bases at J, with 9 bases in the middle. Germline values: CDR1 ENHRY, CDR2 SYGVKD. This CDR3 comprises 12 residues. The CDR3 sequence is CAISGGMDEQYF. Here the CDR3 DNA reads TGTGCCATCAGTGGGGGCATGGACGAGCAGTACTTC.

This clone showed up just a few times. The chain employs TRBV18 and TRBJ2-3; tentative D call: TRBD2 (8 bases). The germline CDR1 and CDR2 sequences are KGHSH and LQKENI. V dropped 3 bases and J dropped 0 bases, with 19 bases sitting between them. The CDR3 sequence is 18 residues long. The CDR3 spells CASSPSGGGYTSTDTQYF. Written as DNA, the CDR3 is TGTGCCAGCTCACCCTCGGGAGGGGGCTATACTAGCACAGATACGCAGTATTTT.